The text below deals with one T cell receptor beta chain. The data were produced by immunoSEQ multiplex PCR, yet TCRdb's version contains in-frame clones alone and is incomplete. The repertoire holds tens of thousands of clones, with just over 65% as singletons. This CDR3 is 16 amino acids long. Trimming removed 4 bases from V and 1 base from J; junction bases left unmatched: 6. Per germline, CDR1 PRHDT and CDR2 FYEKMQ (reference sequence). These data are taken from a study of cytotoxic CD8 clonotypes in ibrutinib-treated CLL. Here the sequenced sample was PBMCs, taken after 24 months of ibrutinib treatment. This chain links TRBV13 with TRBJ2-7; 11 bases are a match to TRBD2. The sequence was obtained from a human donor with chronic lymphocytic leukemia. CDR3 amino acids: CASSWTGTSGSYEQYF. The CDR3 coding sequence is TGTGCCAGCAGCTGGACCGGGACTAGCGGTTCCTACGAGCAGTACTTC.